The rows below give T cell receptor beta chains drawn from one sample of a study of regulatory T cells in long-lasting Graves disease. Each CDR3 protein gets one entry after TCRdb re-called the multiplex PCR reads with MiXCR. The table lists a few hundred thousand distinct CDR3 sequences, around a fifth of them singletons, with less than 9% in the top ten. The input for sequencing was peripheral blood mononuclear cells (PBMCs), taken when the disease was refractory, from a patient treated with antithyroid drugs. The receptor source for this set is a female donor with Graves disease. Each CDR3 is given with its conserved first and last residue. Each record gives: clone size, D gene, CDR3 length, J gene, V gene, CDR3 protein, CDR3 DNA. A D gene is named only where the DNA matches it firmly. Rows give clone size only sometimes, using once, few, many, or a class for an expanded clone.

clone size: many; D gene: NA; CDR3 length: 16; J gene: TRBJ1-1; V gene: TRBV2; CDR3 protein: CASSHYSDRGNTEAFF; CDR3 DNA: TGTGCCAGCAGCCACTATTCGGACCGGGGGAACACTGAAGCTTTCTTT
clone size: NA; D gene: TRBD2; CDR3 length: 14; J gene: TRBJ2-3; V gene: TRBV7-9; CDR3 protein: CASSAGTSADTQYF; CDR3 DNA: TGTGCCAGCAGCGCCGGGACTAGCGCAGATACGCAGTATTTT
clone size: many; D gene: NA; CDR3 length: 17; J gene: TRBJ1-1; V gene: TRBV15; CDR3 protein: CATSRESGFARGTEAFF; CDR3 DNA: TGTGCCACCAGCAGAGAATCAGGTTTTGCGCGGGGCACTGAAGCTTTCTTT
clone size: few; D gene: NA; CDR3 length: 14; J gene: TRBJ2-5; V gene: TRBV3-1; CDR3 protein: CASSQEGIKETQYF; CDR3 DNA: TGTGCCAGCAGCCAAGAAGGGATTAAAGAGACCCAGTACTTC
clone size: many; D gene: TRBD1; CDR3 length: 16; J gene: TRBJ2-7; V gene: TRBV5-1; CDR3 protein: CASSLYQPGQGGEQYF; CDR3 DNA: TGCGCCAGCAGCTTGTACCAACCGGGACAGGGTGGCGAGCAGTACTTC
clone size: many; D gene: NA; CDR3 length: 15; J gene: TRBJ1-1; V gene: TRBV4-1; CDR3 protein: CASSHSRGKGTEAFF; CDR3 DNA: TGCGCCAGCAGCCACAGTCGGGGTAAGGGCACTGAAGCTTTCTTT
clone size: NA; D gene: NA; CDR3 length: 12; J gene: TRBJ2-1; V gene: TRBV6-2/TRBV6-3; CDR3 protein: CASSGAGDEQFF; CDR3 DNA: TGTGCCAGCAGTGGAGCTGGCGATGAGCAGTTCTTC
clone size: few; D gene: TRBD2; CDR3 length: 14; J gene: TRBJ2-4; V gene: TRBV29-1; CDR3 protein: CSVVGGSAKNIQYF; CDR3 DNA: TGCAGCGTTGTGGGGGGGAGCGCCAAAAACATTCAGTACTTC
clone size: few; D gene: NA; CDR3 length: 11; J gene: TRBJ2-2; V gene: TRBV5-5; CDR3 protein: CYRRRTGELFF; CDR3 DNA: TGCTACCGAAGAAGGACCGGGGAGCTGTTTTTT
clone size: NA; D gene: NA; CDR3 length: 13; J gene: TRBJ1-3; V gene: TRBV30; CDR3 protein: CASPDPSGNTIYF; CDR3 DNA: TGTGCCTCGCCAGACCCTTCTGGAAACACCATATATTTT
clone size: many; D gene: NA; CDR3 length: 15; J gene: TRBJ2-7; V gene: TRBV28; CDR3 protein: CASSLSGRGLDEQYF; CDR3 DNA: TGTGCCAGCAGTTTATCGGGCAGGGGCCTCGACGAGCAGTACTTC
clone size: NA; D gene: TRBD1; CDR3 length: 17; J gene: TRBJ2-7; V gene: TRBV20-1; CDR3 protein: CSLTDRGLPRVPYEQYF; CDR3 DNA: TGCAGTTTAACTGACAGGGGGCTGCCAAGGGTTCCCTACGAGCAGTACTTC
clone size: many; D gene: TRBD2; CDR3 length: 18; J gene: TRBJ2-7; V gene: TRBV7-2; CDR3 protein: CASSSPGLAGVNRNEQYF; CDR3 DNA: TGTGCCAGCAGCTCCCCGGGACTAGCGGGAGTAAATCGCAACGAGCAGTACTTC
clone size: few; D gene: TRBD2; CDR3 length: 16; J gene: TRBJ2-2; V gene: TRBV7-2; CDR3 protein: CASSLRQAGDAGELFF; CDR3 DNA: TGTGCCAGCAGCTTAAGGCAAGCGGGAGACGCCGGGGAGCTGTTTTTT
clone size: many; D gene: NA; CDR3 length: 14; J gene: TRBJ2-5; V gene: TRBV12-3/TRBV12-4; CDR3 protein: CASSFRGREETQYF; CDR3 DNA: TGTGCCAGCAGTTTTCGCGGCAGAGAAGAGACCCAGTACTTC
clone size: NA; D gene: NA; CDR3 length: 14; J gene: TRBJ1-1; V gene: TRBV15; CDR3 protein: CATSGRGELPEAFF; CDR3 DNA: TGTGCCACCAGTGGCAGGGGTGAGCTGCCGGAGGCTTTCTTT
clone size: few; D gene: NA; CDR3 length: 15; J gene: TRBJ1-3; V gene: TRBV6-1; CDR3 protein: CASTDGPSSGNTIYF; CDR3 DNA: TGTGCCAGCACGGACGGACCGAGCTCTGGAAACACCATATATTTT
clone size: NA; D gene: NA; CDR3 length: 15; J gene: TRBJ2-2; V gene: TRBV7-2; CDR3 protein: CASSSDWGITGELFF; CDR3 DNA: TGTGCCAGCAGCTCGGACTGGGGGATTACCGGGGAGCTGTTTTTT
clone size: many; D gene: NA; CDR3 length: 15; J gene: TRBJ1-4; V gene: TRBV2; CDR3 protein: CASSGFGWANEKLFF; CDR3 DNA: TGTGCCAGCAGTGGTTTTGGATGGGCTAATGAAAAACTGTTTTTT
clone size: many; D gene: NA; CDR3 length: 15; J gene: TRBJ1-1; V gene: TRBV2; CDR3 protein: CASSDLGTLNTEAFF; CDR3 DNA: TGTGCCAGCAGTGATCTGGGAACCTTGAACACTGAAGCTTTCTTT